A selection of T cell receptor beta chains follows, all from one sample in a study of tumor-infiltrating lymphocytes in primary liver carcinoma. In TCRdb, the multiplex PCR reads were re-called with MiXCR into one record per CDR3 protein. The table lists around 25,000 distinct CDR3 sequences, roughly three quarters of them singletons, with about 31% in the top ten. Sequencing was carried out using liver tumor tissue from sampling region 5. The receptors shown here come from a woman aged 25-40 years with primary liver carcinoma and hepatitis B virus infection. CDR3s include the opening cysteine and the closing phenylalanine or tryptophan.

j_gene	v_gene	CDR3aa
TRBJ2-7	TRBV11-1	CASSFVGYEQYF
TRBJ2-3	TRBV5-4	CASSVDGHSPPADTQYF
TRBJ2-2	TRBV10-1	CTGSEQNTGELFF
TRBJ2-3	TRBV11-2	CVSSLALGDTRYF
TRBJ2-2	TRBV6-1	CASSETLPGGAVNTGDLFF
TRBJ2-3	TRBV11-2	CASSPWADTQYF
TRBJ1-5	TRBV6-5	CASTLVRGNRSQPQHF
TRBJ2-3	TRBV4-2	CTSSESTGVDTQYF
TRBJ2-7	TRBV4-1	CASSQLGPASPTYEQYF
TRBJ2-2	TRBV7-3	CASSLIGPGELFF
TRBJ2-7	TRBV11-2	CANSSLLGAVNSYEQYF
TRBJ2-5	TRBV29-1	CSVDIMGGPVETQYF
TRBJ2-3	TRBV5-4	CASNANRRLGDTQYF
TRBJ2-5	TRBV20-1	CSARRLAGSRETQYF
TRBJ2-1	TRBV7-8	CASSPFGTGVYNEQFF
TRBJ2-6	TRBV6-5	CASSYSGEPGTNVLAF
TRBJ1-4	TRBV7-2	CASKSYLGEKLFF
TRBJ2-4	TRBV6-7	CASSYSSTEASACAKNIQYF
TRBJ2-7	TRBV4-2	CASSQEYLGQVGPREQHF
TRBJ1-5	TRBV6-2/TRBV6-3	CASSRAGREPQHF
TRBJ2-5	TRBV10-3	CAISESATRQEARYF
TRBJ2-2	TRBV5-4	CASSSIAGGPGELLF
TRBJ2-3	TRBV4-3	CAGSQDPLTSVRAVTADTQYF
TRBJ2-1	TRBV5-6	CASKASGGEQLF
TRBJ1-2	TRBV11-2	CASRSGIGGYTF
TRBJ2-2	TRBV6-5	CASSYLSGLGGELPF
TRBJ2-2	TRBV11-2	CASSFGTGELFF
TRBJ2-3	TRBV11-2	CASSVSRENTQYF
TRBJ1-1	TRBV28	CASSSPGTADRMNTEAFF
TRBJ1-5	TRBV6-5	CASSYYPVGNNNQPQHF
TRBJ2-3	TRBV12-3/TRBV12-4	CASSFSPPSTDTQYF
TRBJ2-1	TRBV11-3	CASSRLAGAGYEQLF
TRBJ1-1	TRBV5-6	CASSFWGLRGAFF
TRBJ2-3	TRBV18	CASSPDYLSTDTQYF
TRBJ2-1	TRBV4-1	CASRQDGLARDGQFF
TRBJ2-3	TRBV5-4	CASIVDGHPPPRDTEYF
TRBJ2-4	TRBV30	CAWSVFGGHAKKIQYF
TRBJ2-4	TRBV5-5	CASSLIGMREGSNIRYF
TRBJ1-3	TRBV28	CASRVRAGNTLYF
TRBJ2-1	TRBV10-3	CAISEAVAASAYNEQFF
TRBJ2-1	TRBV4-1	CASSQEWVPRSSYNEQFF
TRBJ2-3	TRBV12-5	CASGSRLADTPYF
TRBJ2-5	TRBV11-1	CTSSWAGGTGTQYF
TRBJ2-7	TRBV11-2	CASSPLGPHYEQYF
TRBJ1-1	TRBV6-1	CASSEESTNTEAFF
TRBJ2-3	TRBV29-1	CSVAVAGGPGDTQYF
TRBJ2-7	TRBV11-2	CTSSITGGGSQTYEQYF
TRBJ2-3	TRBV12-3/TRBV12-4	CASTLGGASGDTQYF
TRBJ1-1	TRBV11-2	CAGSARDRGHKRWSNTEAFF
TRBJ2-2	TRBV12-5	CAIGLIPFTGELFF
TRBJ2-3	TRBV7-9	CASSSRDRGYLDTQYF
TRBJ2-5	TRBV7-2	CASSLAGRSETQYF
TRBJ2-5	TRBV28	CANSFGFSGTWFGTQYF